This is a list of T cell receptor beta chains from one sample in a study of radiation and T cells in renal cell carcinoma. Sequencing used immunoSEQ multiplex PCR; TCRdb keeps in-frame clones, though not all of them. The table lists roughly 82,000 clones, 80% to 90% of them singletons. The sequencing here drew on blood, taken from a patient whose treatment included radiotherapy and nephrectomy. The source of these receptors is a woman aged 70-85 years with renal cell carcinoma. Each CDR3 is given with its conserved first and last residue. D genes are given only for firm matches. Not all rows give a size; the values are once, few, many and, for expanded clones, a class.

abundance	v_gene	d_gene	j_gene	CDR3aa	CDR3nt
-	TRBV5-1	-	TRBJ2-7	CASSLEPGPSYEQYF	TGCGCCAGCAGCTTGGAACCAGGGCCTTCCTACGAGCAGTACTTC
-	TRBV19	-	TRBJ1-5	CASKEFSNQPQHF	TGTGCCAGTAAGGAGTTTAGCAATCAGCCCCAGCATTTT
-	TRBV28	-	TRBJ2-7	CASRLGSPSYEQYF	TGTGCCAGCAGGTTGGGGTCCCCCTCCTACGAGCAGTACTTC
-	TRBV6-5	TRBD2	TRBJ2-5	CASSPSRGSQETQYF	TGTGCCAGCAGCCCTTCGCGGGGGAGCCAAGAGACCCAGTACTTC
-	TRBV7-6	TRBD1	TRBJ2-7	CASSRTGSSYEQYF	TGTGCCAGCAGCAGGACAGGGAGCTCCTACGAGCAGTACTTC
-	TRBV6-1	-	TRBJ2-1	CASSESSNEQFF	TGTGCCAGCAGTGAATCCTCAAATGAGCAGTTCTTC
-	TRBV7-6	TRBD2	TRBJ2-3	CASSPTSGTSGGARSDTQYF	TGTGCCAGCAGCCCTACCTCCGGGACTAGCGGGGGGGCCAGGTCAGATACGCAGTATTTT
-	TRBV7-9	-	TRBJ2-7	CASSTGRYEQYF	TGTGCCAGCAGTACAGGGCGCTACGAGCAGTACTTC
-	TRBV7-8	-	TRBJ1-1	CASSLGTATMNTEAFF	TGTGCCAGCAGCTTAGGGACAGCGACGATGAACACTGAAGCTTTCTTT
-	TRBV7-9	TRBD1	TRBJ1-6	CASRPWATGDSPLHF	TGTGCCAGCCGCCCGTGGGCGACAGGGGATTCACCCCTCCACTTT
-	TRBV30	TRBD2	TRBJ2-2	CAGLAGQNTGELFF	TGTGCCGGGTTAGCGGGGCAAAACACCGGGGAGCTGTTTTTT
-	TRBV30	-	TRBJ2-1	CAWSVTGRAYNEQFF	TGTGCCTGGAGTGTAACTGGCCGGGCCTACAATGAGCAGTTCTTC
once	TRBV7-9	-	TRBJ2-3	CASVPSGGTDTQYF	TGTGCCAGCGTCCCCTCGGGAGGCACAGATACGCAGTATTTT
-	TRBV5-1	TRBD1	TRBJ1-1	CASSLAGTGLQAFF	TGCGCCAGCAGCTTGGCGGGGACAGGGTTGCAAGCTTTCTTT
-	TRBV9	-	TRBJ2-3	CASSVDREVADTQYF	TGTGCCAGCAGCGTAGACAGGGAGGTTGCAGATACGCAGTATTTT
-	TRBV18	-	TRBJ1-1	CASSPRDAGNTEAFF	TGTGCCAGCTCACCCCGGGACGCGGGTAACACTGAAGCTTTCTTT
-	TRBV5-1	-	TRBJ2-2	CASSPLQGNTGELFF	TGCGCCAGCAGCCCCTTACAGGGGAACACCGGGGAGCTGTTTTTT
-	TRBV7-8	-	TRBJ2-7	CASSLGGPSYEQYF	TGTGCCAGCAGCTTAGGGGGGCCATCCTACGAGCAGTACTTC
-	TRBV5-4	TRBD1	TRBJ2-2	CASSLETGGSGELFF	TGTGCCAGCAGCTTGGAAACAGGGGGATCCGGGGAGCTGTTTTTT
-	TRBV4-2	-	TRBJ1-2	CASSWDSNYGYTF	TGTGCCAGCAGCTGGGACTCTAACTATGGCTACACCTTC
few	TRBV19	TRBD1	TRBJ1-1	CASSTRDRGMNTEAFF	TGTGCCAGTAGTACCAGGGACAGGGGCATGAACACTGAAGCTTTCTTT
-	TRBV5-1	-	TRBJ2-1	CASSLVLENNEQFF	TGCGCCAGCAGCTTGGTTCTAGAGAACAATGAGCAGTTCTTC
-	TRBV25-1	-	TRBJ1-1	CASSNRVEGTEAFF	TGTGCCAGCAGTAACCGGGTTGAGGGCACTGAAGCTTTCTTT
-	TRBV6-5	-	TRBJ1-2	CASSYEGENYGYTF	TGTGCCAGCAGTTACGAGGGGGAAAACTATGGCTACACCTTC
-	TRBV15	TRBD1	TRBJ2-5	CATSRGLTGGEETQYF	TGTGCCACCAGCAGAGGCTTGACAGGGGGCGAAGAGACCCAGTACTTC
-	TRBV2	-	TRBJ1-3	CASSERVGTGNTIYF	TGTGCCAGCAGTGAAAGGGTCGGGACGGGAAACACCATATATTTT
-	TRBV4-1	TRBD1	TRBJ2-5	CASSQAPGQGKETQYF	TGCGCCAGCAGCCAGGCACCGGGACAGGGGAAAGAGACCCAGTACTTC
-	TRBV6-5	-	TRBJ1-1	CASNPSTQNTEAFF	TGTGCCAGCAACCCCTCGACTCAGAACACTGAAGCTTTCTTT
-	TRBV28	TRBD1	TRBJ1-1	CASRGQGAWNTEAFF	TGTGCCAGCAGGGGACAGGGGGCTTGGAACACTGAAGCTTTCTTT
-	TRBV5-4	TRBD1	TRBJ1-2	CASSSRTGGYTF	TGTGCCAGCAGCTCCCGGACAGGGGGATACACCTTC
-	TRBV5-1	-	TRBJ1-1	CASSFPGPEAFF	TGCGCCAGCAGCTTTCCGGGGCCTGAAGCTTTCTTT
-	TRBV6-5	TRBD1	TRBJ2-7	CASSYSGQGVAEQYF	TGTGCCAGCAGTTACTCGGGACAGGGGGTAGCCGAGCAGTACTTC
-	TRBV5-6	-	TRBJ2-3	CASSLAVRASTDTQYF	TGTGCCAGCAGCTTGGCCGTCAGGGCAAGCACAGATACGCAGTATTTT
-	TRBV7-8	-	TRBJ2-3	CASSLREDTQYF	TGTGCCAGCAGCTTAAGGGAAGATACGCAGTATTTT
once	TRBV6-6	-	TRBJ2-1	CASSYPTRTENEQFF	TGTGCCAGCAGTTACCCGACCCGGACGGAAAATGAGCAGTTCTTC
-	TRBV29-1	-	TRBJ1-1	CSVSLGQTNTEAFF	TGCAGCGTTTCTTTAGGACAGACGAACACTGAAGCTTTCTTT
once	TRBV7-9	-	TRBJ1-2	CASSLSGAHNYGYTF	TGTGCCAGCAGCCTTTCCGGGGCGCACAACTATGGCTACACCTTC
once	TRBV7-2	-	TRBJ1-3	CASSPTGAGNTIYF	TGTGCCAGCAGCCCGACAGGCGCCGGAAACACCATATATTTT
-	TRBV11-2	TRBD2	TRBJ2-3	CASRPSGRSTDTQYF	TGTGCCAGCAGGCCTAGCGGCAGAAGCACAGATACGCAGTATTTT
once	TRBV27	-	TRBJ1-5	CASRLSGGVQPQHF	TGTGCCAGCCGTTTAAGTGGTGGGGTCCAGCCCCAGCATTTT
-	TRBV6-6	-	TRBJ1-5	CASSYGRAQPQHF	TGTGCCAGCAGTTACGGCAGAGCCCAGCCCCAGCATTTT
few	TRBV2	-	TRBJ2-7	CASSEAGAGSQYF	TGTGCCAGCAGTGAAGCGGGGGCAGGTTCGCAGTACTTC
once	TRBV19	-	TRBJ2-1	CASSNGVINEQFF	TGTGCCAGTAGTAACGGGGTGATCAATGAGCAGTTCTTC
-	TRBV11-2	-	TRBJ1-1	CASSLGFGEAFF	TGTGCCAGCAGCTTAGGGTTCGGTGAAGCTTTCTTT
-	TRBV7-6	TRBD1	TRBJ1-4	CASSLSTGNEKLFF	TGTGCCAGCAGCTTATCGACAGGGAATGAAAAACTGTTTTTT
-	TRBV6-5	TRBD2	TRBJ2-1	CASSPSGGPYNEQFF	TGTGCCAGCAGCCCTAGCGGGGGGCCTTACAATGAGCAGTTCTTC
-	TRBV19	-	TRBJ1-3	CATSLESGTRRNTIYF	TGTGCCACCTCCCTGGAATCCGGAACACGTCGAAACACCATATATTTT
-	TRBV9	TRBD1	TRBJ2-3	CASSTIGQGTDTQYF	TGTGCCAGCAGCACCATTGGACAGGGGACAGATACGCAGTATTTT
-	TRBV6-6	-	TRBJ1-5	CASSYSRQGSNQPQHF	TGTGCCAGCAGTTACTCGAGGCAGGGGAGCAATCAGCCCCAGCATTTT